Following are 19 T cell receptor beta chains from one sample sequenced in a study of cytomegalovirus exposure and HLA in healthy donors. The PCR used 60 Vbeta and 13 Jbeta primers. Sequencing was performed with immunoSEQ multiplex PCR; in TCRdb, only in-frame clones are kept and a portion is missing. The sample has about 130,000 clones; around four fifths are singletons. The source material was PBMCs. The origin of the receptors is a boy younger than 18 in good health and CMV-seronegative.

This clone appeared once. CDR3 coding DNA: TGTGCCAGCAGCTCCTACCCGTCCCAAGAGACCCAGTACTTC. As protein: CASSSYPSQETQYF. The chain combines TRBV7-9 with TRBJ2-5; unclear D gene. Trimming stripped 4 bases from V and 1 base from J, with 10 bases between. This CDR3 spans 14 amino acids. The germline V gene has CDR1 SEHNR and CDR2 FQNEAQ (reference sequence).

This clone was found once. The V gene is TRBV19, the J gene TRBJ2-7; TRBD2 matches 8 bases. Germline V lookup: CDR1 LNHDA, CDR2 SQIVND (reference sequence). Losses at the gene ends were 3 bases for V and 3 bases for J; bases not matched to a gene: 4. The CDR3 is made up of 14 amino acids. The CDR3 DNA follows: TGTGCCAGTAGTATCACGGGACTAGTCTACGAGCAGTACTTC. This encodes CASSITGLVYEQYF.

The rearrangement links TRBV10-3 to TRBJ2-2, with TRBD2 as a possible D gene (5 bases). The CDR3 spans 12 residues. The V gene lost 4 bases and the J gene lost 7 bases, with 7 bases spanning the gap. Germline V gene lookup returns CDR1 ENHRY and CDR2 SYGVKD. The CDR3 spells CAISAGIGELFF. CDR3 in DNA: TGTGCCATCAGTGCGGGAATCGGGGAGCTGTTTTTT.

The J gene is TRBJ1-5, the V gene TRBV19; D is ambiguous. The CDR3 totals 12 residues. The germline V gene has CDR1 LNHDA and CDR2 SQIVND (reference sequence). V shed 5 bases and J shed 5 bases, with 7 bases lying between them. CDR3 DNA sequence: TGTGCCAGTAGTTATATAGATCAGCCCCAGCATTTT. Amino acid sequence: CASSYIDQPQHF.

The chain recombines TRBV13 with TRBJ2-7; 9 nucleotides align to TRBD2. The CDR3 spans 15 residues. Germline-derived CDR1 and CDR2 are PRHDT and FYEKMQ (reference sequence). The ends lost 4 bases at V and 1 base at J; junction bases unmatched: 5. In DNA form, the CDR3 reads TGTGCCAGCAGCTCCCCCAGCGGGAGGTCCTACGAGCAGTACTTC. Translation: CASSSPSGRSYEQYF. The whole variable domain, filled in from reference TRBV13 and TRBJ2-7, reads AAGVIQSPRHLIKEKRETATLKCYPIPRHDTVYWYQQGPGQDPQFLISFYEKMQSDKGSIPDRFSAQQFSDYHSELNMSSLELGDSALYFCASSSPSGRSYEQYFGPGTRLTVT.

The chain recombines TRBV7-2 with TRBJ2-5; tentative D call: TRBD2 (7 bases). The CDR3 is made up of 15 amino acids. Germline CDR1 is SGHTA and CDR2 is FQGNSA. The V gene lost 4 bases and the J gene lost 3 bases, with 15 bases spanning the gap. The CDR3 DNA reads TGTGCCAGCAGCTGGGGGGGCCGGGGAGAAGAGACCCAGTACTTC. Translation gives CASSWGGRGEETQYF.

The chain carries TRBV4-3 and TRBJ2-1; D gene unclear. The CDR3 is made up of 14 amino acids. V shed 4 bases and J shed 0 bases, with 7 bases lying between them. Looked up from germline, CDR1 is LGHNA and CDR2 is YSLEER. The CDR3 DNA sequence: TGCGCCAGCAGCCCCGAGAGCTCCTACAATGAGCAGTTCTTC. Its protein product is CASSPESSYNEQFF.

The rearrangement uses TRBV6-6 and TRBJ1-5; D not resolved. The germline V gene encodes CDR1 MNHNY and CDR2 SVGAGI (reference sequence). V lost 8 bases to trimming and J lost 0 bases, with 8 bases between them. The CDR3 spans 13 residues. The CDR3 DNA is TGTGCCAGCCAGACAAATAGCAATCAGCCCCAGCATTTT. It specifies CASQTNSNQPQHF.

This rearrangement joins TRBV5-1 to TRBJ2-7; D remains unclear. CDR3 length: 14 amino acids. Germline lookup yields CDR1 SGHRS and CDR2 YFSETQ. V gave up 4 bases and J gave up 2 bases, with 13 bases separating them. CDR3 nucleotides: TGCGCCAGCAGCCTGGAGCCATTTCCCTACGAGCAGTACTTC. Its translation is CASSLEPFPYEQYF.

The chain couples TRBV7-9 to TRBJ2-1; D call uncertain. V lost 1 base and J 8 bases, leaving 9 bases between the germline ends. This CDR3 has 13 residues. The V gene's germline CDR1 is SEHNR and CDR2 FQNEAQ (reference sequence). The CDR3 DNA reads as TGTGCCAGCAGCTTAGGCGCTAGAGATGAGCAGTTCTTC. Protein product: CASSLGARDEQFF.

CDR3: CASSYAGGPYEQYF. The CDR3 nucleotides are TGTGCCAGCAGTTATGCGGGAGGGCCGTACGAGCAGTACTTC. The rearrangement joins TRBV6-5 to TRBJ2-7; TRBD2 matches 9 bases. V shed 3 bases, J shed 4 bases, and the junction held 4 bases outside the gene matches. The CDR3 runs 14 residues. Germline values: CDR1 MNHEY, CDR2 SVGAGI.

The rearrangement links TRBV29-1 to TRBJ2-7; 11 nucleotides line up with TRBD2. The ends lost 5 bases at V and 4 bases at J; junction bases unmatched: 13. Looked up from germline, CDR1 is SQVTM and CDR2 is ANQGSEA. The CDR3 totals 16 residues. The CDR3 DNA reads TGCAGCGTTTACGAATTTACTAGCGGGAGTGATTACGAGCAGTACTTC. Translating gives CSVYEFTSGSDYEQYF.

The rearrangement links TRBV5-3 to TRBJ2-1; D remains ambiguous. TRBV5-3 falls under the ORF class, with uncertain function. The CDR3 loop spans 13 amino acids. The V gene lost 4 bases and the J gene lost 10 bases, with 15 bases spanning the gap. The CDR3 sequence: CARSPKSRNEQFF. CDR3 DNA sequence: TGTGCCAGAAGCCCGAAATCTAGAAACGAGCAGTTCTTC.

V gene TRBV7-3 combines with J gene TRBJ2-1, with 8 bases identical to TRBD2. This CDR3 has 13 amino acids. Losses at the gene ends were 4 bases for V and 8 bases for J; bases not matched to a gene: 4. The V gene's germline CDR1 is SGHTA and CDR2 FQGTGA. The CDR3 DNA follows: TGTGCCAGCAGCTCGGGACTAGACGATGAGCAGTTCTTC. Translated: CASSSGLDDEQFF.

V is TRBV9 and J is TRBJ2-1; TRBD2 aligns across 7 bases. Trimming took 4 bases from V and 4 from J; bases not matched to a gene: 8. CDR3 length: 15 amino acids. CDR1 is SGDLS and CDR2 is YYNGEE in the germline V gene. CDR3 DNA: TGTGCCAGCAGCCCCCGTGCTAGCGGTTACAATGAGCAGTTCTTC. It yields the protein CASSPRASGYNEQFF.

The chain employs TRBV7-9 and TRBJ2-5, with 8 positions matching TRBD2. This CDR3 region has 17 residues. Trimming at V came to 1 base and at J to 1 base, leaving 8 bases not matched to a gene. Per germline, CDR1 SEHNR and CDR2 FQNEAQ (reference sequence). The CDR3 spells CASSLVETSEFQETQYF. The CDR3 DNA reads TGTGCCAGCAGCTTAGTTGAGACTAGCGAATTCCAAGAGACCCAGTACTTC.

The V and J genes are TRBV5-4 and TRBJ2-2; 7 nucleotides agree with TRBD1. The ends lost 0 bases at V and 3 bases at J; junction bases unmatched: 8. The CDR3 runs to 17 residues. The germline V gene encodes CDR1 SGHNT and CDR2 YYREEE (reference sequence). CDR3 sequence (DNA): TGTGCCAGCAGCTTGGTACCGGCAGGGGGAGACACCGGGGAGCTGTTTTTT. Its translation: CASSLVPAGGDTGELFF.

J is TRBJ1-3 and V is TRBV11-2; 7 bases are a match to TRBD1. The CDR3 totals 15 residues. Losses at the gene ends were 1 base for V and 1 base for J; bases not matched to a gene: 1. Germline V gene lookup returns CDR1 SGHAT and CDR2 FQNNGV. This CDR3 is CASSLGDRSGNTIYF. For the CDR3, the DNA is TGTGCCAGCAGCTTAGGGGACAGATCTGGAAACACCATATATTTT.

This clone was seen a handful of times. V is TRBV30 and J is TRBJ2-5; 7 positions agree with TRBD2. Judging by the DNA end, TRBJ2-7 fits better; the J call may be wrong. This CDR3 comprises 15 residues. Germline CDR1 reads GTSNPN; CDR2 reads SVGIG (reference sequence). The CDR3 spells CAWSWTSYHQDEQYF. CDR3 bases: TGTGCCTGGTCATGGACTAGTTACCATCAGGACGAGCAGTACTTC.